The source of this T cell receptor beta chain is a study of regulatory dendritic cells for organ transplantation. The CDR3 length is 15 residues. Germline loops: CDR1 SGHRS, CDR2 YFSETQ. Trimming removed 4 bases at V and 5 bases at J, with 15 bases between. Overall study results and limits: Memory CD8+ clonal expansion seemed more limited with regulatory than mature dendritic cells. Memory CD8+ T cells were the most oligoclonal; naive cells were highly diverse.

Clones were sequenced by immunoSEQ multiplex PCR, and TCRdb holds only the in-frame ones, with some missing. The repertoire has tens of thousands of clones, roughly 80% of them found once; the top ten carry less than 0.11%. Note on this clone: Its antigen is unidentified.

This chain joins TRBV5-1 and TRBJ2-2; D is possibly TRBD2 (6 bases). This sequence was found in a human donor in good health. Sequenced material: naive CD4+ T cells from blood. Subset in this sample: CD45RA+ naive T cells. CDR3 in amino acids: CASSPRREGTGELFF. The CDR3 bases are TGCGCCAGCAGCCCCAGGCGGGAAGGGACCGGGGAGCTGTTTTTT.